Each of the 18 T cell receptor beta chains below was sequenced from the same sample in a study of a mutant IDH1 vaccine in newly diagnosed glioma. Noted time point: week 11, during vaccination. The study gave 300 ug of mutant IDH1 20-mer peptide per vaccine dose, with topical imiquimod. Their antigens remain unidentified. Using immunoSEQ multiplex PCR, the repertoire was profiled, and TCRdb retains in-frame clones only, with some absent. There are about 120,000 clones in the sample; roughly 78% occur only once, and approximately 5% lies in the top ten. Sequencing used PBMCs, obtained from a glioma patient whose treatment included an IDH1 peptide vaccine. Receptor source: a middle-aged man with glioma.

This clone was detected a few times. This CDR3 reads CASSSTGMNTEAFF. In DNA form, the CDR3 reads TGTGCCAGCAGCTCGACAGGGATGAACACTGAAGCTTTCTTT. This rearrangement joins TRBV5-5 to TRBJ1-1; 7 bases agree with TRBD1. The germline V gene has CDR1 SGHKS and CDR2 YYEKEE (reference sequence). The CDR3 sequence is 14 residues long. Unmatched junction bases numbered 2, after V lost 3 bases and J lost 0 bases. Full variable domain (rest looked up from reference TRBV5-5 and TRBJ1-1): DAGVTQSPTHLIKTRGQQVTLRCSPISGHKSVSWYQQVLGQGPQFIFQYYEKEERGRGNFPDRFSARQFPNYSSELNVNALLLGDSALYLCASSSTGMNTEAFFGQGTRLTVV.

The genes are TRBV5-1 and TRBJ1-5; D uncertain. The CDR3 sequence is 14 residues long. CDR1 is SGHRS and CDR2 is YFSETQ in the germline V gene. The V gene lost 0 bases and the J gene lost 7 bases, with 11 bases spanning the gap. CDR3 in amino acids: CASSLVEAGQPQHF. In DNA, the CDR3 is TGCGCCAGCAGCTTGGTTGAGGCCGGCCAGCCCCAGCATTTT.

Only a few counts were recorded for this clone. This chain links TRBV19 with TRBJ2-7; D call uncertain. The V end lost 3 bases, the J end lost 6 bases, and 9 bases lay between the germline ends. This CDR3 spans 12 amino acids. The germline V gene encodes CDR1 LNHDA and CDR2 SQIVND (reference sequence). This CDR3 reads CASSIWGSEQYF. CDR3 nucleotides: TGTGCCAGTAGTATCTGGGGTAGCGAGCAGTACTTC.

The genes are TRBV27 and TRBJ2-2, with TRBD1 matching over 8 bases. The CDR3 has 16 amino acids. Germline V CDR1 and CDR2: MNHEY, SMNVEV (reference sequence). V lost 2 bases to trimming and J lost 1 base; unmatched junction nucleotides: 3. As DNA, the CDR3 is TGTGCCAGCAGTTTACCCGGGACAGGGAACACCGGGGAGCTGTTTTTT. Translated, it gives CASSLPGTGNTGELFF.

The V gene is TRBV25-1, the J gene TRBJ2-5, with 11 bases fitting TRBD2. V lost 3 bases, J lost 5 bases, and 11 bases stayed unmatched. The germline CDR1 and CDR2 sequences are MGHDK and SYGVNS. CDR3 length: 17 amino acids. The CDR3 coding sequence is TGTGCCAGCAGTGAGGGGGTTTCGGGACTAGCGGTCGAGACCCAGTACTTC. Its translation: CASSEGVSGLAVETQYF. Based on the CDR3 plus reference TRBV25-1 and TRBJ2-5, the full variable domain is EADIYQTPRYLVIGTGKKITLECSQTMGHDKMYWYQQDPGMELHLIHYSYGVNSTEKGDLSSESTVSRIRTEHFPLTLESARPSHTSQYLCASSEGVSGLAVETQYFGPGTRLLVL.

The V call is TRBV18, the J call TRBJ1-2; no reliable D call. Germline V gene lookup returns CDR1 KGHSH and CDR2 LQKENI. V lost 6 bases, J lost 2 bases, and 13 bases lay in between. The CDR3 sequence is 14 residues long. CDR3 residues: CASSTGRSNYGYTF. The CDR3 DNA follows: TGTGCCAGCTCGACGGGCCGTTCGAACTATGGCTACACCTTC.

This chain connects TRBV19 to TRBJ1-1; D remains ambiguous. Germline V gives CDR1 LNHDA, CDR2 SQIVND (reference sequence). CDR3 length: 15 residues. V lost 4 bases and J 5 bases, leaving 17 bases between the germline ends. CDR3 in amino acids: CASSKIQPSETEAFF. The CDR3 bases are TGTGCCAGTAGTAAAATACAGCCTTCAGAGACTGAAGCTTTCTTT.

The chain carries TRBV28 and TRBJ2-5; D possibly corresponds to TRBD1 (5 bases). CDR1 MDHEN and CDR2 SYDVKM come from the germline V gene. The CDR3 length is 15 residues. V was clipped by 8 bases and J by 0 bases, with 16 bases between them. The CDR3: CASRLGEPYQETQYF. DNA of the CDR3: TGTGCCAGCCGATTAGGGGAACCGTACCAAGAGACCCAGTACTTC. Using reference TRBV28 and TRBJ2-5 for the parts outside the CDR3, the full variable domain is DVKVTQSSRYLVKRTGEKVFLECVQDMDHENMFWYRQDPGLGLRLIYFSYDVKMKEKGDIPEGYSVSREKKERFSLILESASTNQTSMYLCASRLGEPYQETQYFGPGTRLLVL.

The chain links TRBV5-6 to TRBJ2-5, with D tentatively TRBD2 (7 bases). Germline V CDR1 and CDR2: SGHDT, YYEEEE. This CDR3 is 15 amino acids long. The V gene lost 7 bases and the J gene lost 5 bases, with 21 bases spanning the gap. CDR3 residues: CASLLGGGPRETQYF. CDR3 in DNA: TGTGCCAGCCTCCTGGGAGGGGGACCTCGTGAGACCCAGTACTTC. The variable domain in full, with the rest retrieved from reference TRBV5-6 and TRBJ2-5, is DAGVTQSPTHLIKTRGQQVTLRCSPKSGHDTVSWYQQALGQGPQFIFQYYEEEERQRGNFPDRFSGHQFPNYSSELNVNALLLGDSALYLCASLLGGGPRETQYFGPGTRLLVL.

The CDR3 is CTSSRSRRGRNEKLFF. CDR3 DNA sequence: TGCACCAGCAGCCGATCACGACGAGGGAGAAATGAAAAACTGTTTTTT. The chain recombines TRBV1 with TRBJ1-4. TRBV1 has pseudogene status. CDR3 size: 16 residues.

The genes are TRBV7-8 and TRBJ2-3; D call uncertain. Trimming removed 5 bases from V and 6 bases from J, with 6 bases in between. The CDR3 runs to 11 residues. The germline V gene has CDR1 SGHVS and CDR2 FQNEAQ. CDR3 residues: CASSPTDTQYF. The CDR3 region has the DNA TGTGCCAGCAGCCCCACGGATACGCAGTATTTT. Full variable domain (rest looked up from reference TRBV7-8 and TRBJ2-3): GAGVSQSPRYKVAKRGQDVALRCDPISGHVSLFWYQQALGQGPEFLTYFQNEAQLDKSGLPSDRFFAERPEGSVSTLKIQRTQQEDSAVYLCASSPTDTQYFGPGTRLTVL.

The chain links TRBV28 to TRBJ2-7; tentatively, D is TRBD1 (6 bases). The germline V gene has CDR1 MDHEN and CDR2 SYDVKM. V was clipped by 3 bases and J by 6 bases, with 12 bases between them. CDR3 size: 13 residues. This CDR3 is CASSLVQGPEQYF. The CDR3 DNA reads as TGTGCCAGCAGTTTGGTACAGGGCCCCGAGCAGTACTTC.

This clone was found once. The CDR3 DNA is TGTGCCAGTAGTACCCTAGCGGGGGGCCTTAGTTACAATGAGCAGTTCTTC. Residues: CASSTLAGGLSYNEQFF. The rearrangement joins TRBV19 to TRBJ2-1; TRBD2 matches at 11 bases. This CDR3 region has 17 residues. CDR1 is LNHDA and CDR2 is SQIVND in the germline V gene (reference sequence). The trim removed 4 bases at V and 4 bases at J, leaving 9 bases unmatched.

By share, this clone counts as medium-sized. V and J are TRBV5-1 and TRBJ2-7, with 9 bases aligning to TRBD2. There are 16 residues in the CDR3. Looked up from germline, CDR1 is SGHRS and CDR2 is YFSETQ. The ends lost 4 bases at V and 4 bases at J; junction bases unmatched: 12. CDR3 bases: TGCGCCAGCAGCGCCCACTTTAGCGGGAGTGGGTACGAGCAGTACTTC. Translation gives CASSAHFSGSGYEQYF.

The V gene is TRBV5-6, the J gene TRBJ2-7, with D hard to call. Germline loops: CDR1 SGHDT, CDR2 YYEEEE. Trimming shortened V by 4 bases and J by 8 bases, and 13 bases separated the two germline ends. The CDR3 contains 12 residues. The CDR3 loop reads CASSLTGSKQYF. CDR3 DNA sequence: TGTGCCAGCAGCCTTACTGGTTCCAAGCAGTACTTC. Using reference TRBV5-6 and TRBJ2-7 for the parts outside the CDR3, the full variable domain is DAGVTQSPTHLIKTRGQQVTLRCSPKSGHDTVSWYQQALGQGPQFIFQYYEEEERQRGNFPDRFSGHQFPNYSSELNVNALLLGDSALYLCASSLTGSKQYFGPGTRLTVT.

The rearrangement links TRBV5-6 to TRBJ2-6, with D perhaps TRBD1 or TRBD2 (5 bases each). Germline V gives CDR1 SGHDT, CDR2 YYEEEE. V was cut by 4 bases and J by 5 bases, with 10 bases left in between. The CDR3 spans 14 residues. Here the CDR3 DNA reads TGTGCCAGCAGCCCTACGGGACGGGCCAACGTCCTGACTTTC. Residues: CASSPTGRANVLTF. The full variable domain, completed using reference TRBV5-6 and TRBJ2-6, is DAGVTQSPTHLIKTRGQQVTLRCSPKSGHDTVSWYQQALGQGPQFIFQYYEEEERQRGNFPDRFSGHQFPNYSSELNVNALLLGDSALYLCASSPTGRANVLTFGAGSRLTVL.

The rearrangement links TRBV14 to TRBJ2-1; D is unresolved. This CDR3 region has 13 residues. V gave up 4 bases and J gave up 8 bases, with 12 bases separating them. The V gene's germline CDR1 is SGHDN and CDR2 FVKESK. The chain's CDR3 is CASSRAAAHEQFF. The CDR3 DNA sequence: TGTGCCAGCAGCCGCGCGGCGGCCCATGAGCAGTTCTTC. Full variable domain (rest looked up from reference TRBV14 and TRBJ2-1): EAGVTQFPSHSVIEKGQTVTLRCDPISGHDNLYWYRRVMGKEIKFLLHFVKESKQDESGMPNNRFLAERTGGTYSTLKVQPAELEDSGVYFCASSRAAAHEQFFGPGTRLTVL.

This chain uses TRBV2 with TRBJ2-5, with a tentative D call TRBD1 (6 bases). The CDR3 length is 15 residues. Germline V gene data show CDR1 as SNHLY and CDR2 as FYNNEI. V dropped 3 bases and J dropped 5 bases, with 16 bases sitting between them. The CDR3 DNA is TGTGCCAGCAGTGAGGACAGTGGTCGTATGGAGACCCAGTACTTC. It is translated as CASSEDSGRMETQYF.